What follows are 30 T cell receptor beta chains derived from one specimen sequenced in a study of radiation and T cells in renal cell carcinoma. Here immunoSEQ multiplex PCR was the method, and the copy in TCRdb shows in-frame clones only, minus some. The repertoire includes 40,000 to 60,000 clones, about 83% of them detected once, and 31% sits in the top ten. Indicated time point: baseline pretreatment blood. Treatment indicated: 15 Gy SBRT to primary tumor, nephrectomy 4 weeks later. Sequenced here: blood, sampled from a patient whose treatment included radiotherapy and nephrectomy. The receptors shown here come from a woman in her seventies with renal cell carcinoma.

This sequence joins TRBV29-1 and TRBJ2-7; D unresolved. Germline CDR1 SQVTM, CDR2 ANQGSEA. Deletions cut 7 bases from V and 2 bases from J, with 9 bases between. CDR3 size: 11 residues. The CDR3 loop is CSAYGAYEQYF. The DNA for the CDR3 is TGCAGCGCATACGGAGCCTACGAGCAGTACTTC.

This clone has only a few counts. The CDR3 coding sequence is TGTGCCAGCAGTGGAACCTACACTGAAGCTTTCTTT. It yields the protein CASSGTYTEAFF. J is TRBJ1-1 and V is TRBV14; D gene unclear. V lost 6 bases and J 3 bases, leaving 8 bases between the germline ends. Per germline, CDR1 SGHDN and CDR2 FVKESK. The CDR3 contains 12 residues.

This chain connects TRBV4-1 to TRBJ2-6; D ambiguous. Per the germline V gene, CDR1 is MGHRA and CDR2 is YSYEKL. The CDR3 length is 19 residues. Deletions cut 0 bases from V and 0 bases from J, with 15 bases between. CDR3 region: CASSQDRLQRSSGANVLTF. Here the CDR3 DNA reads TGCGCCAGCAGCCAAGATAGGCTACAGAGGAGCTCTGGGGCCAACGTCCTGACTTTC.

This clone was seen just once. The V gene is TRBV5-1, the J gene TRBJ2-1, with D perhaps matching TRBD2 (6 bases). Germline V gene sequence: CDR1 SGHRS, CDR2 YFSETQ. CDR3 length equals 16 residues. V gave up 2 bases and J gave up 4 bases, with 16 bases separating them. CDR3 residues: CASSFRPAGVYNEQFF. Here the CDR3 DNA reads TGCGCCAGCAGCTTTCGTCCAGCGGGTGTTTACAATGAGCAGTTCTTC. Filled out from reference TRBV5-1 and TRBJ2-1, the complete variable domain reads KAGVTQTPRYLIKTRGQQVTLSCSPISGHRSVSWYQQTPGQGLQFLFEYFSETQRNKGNFPGRFSGRQFSNSRSEMNVSTLELGDSALYLCASSFRPAGVYNEQFFGPGTRLTVL.

The V and J genes are TRBV14 and TRBJ1-2, with D unclear. The CDR3 sequence is 12 residues long. The germline V gene has CDR1 SGHDN and CDR2 FVKESK. V was clipped by 4 bases and J by 4 bases, with 7 bases between them. The CDR3 reads CASSPHTYGYTF. The CDR3, as DNA: TGTGCCAGCAGCCCACACACCTATGGCTACACCTTC.

The rearrangement uses TRBV5-5 and TRBJ2-3, with 9 bases identical to TRBD1. Looked up from germline, CDR1 is SGHKS and CDR2 is YYEKEE (reference sequence). CDR3 length: 14 residues. J lost 0 bases, V lost 5 bases, and 1 base had no gene match. CDR3 bases: TGTGCCAGCAGGGGGACAGGGAGCACAGATACGCAGTATTTT. Translated: CASRGTGSTDTQYF.

The J gene is TRBJ1-5, the V gene TRBV18; D remains ambiguous. Trimming shortened V by 3 bases and J by 4 bases, and 16 bases separated the two germline ends. Germline V gene sequence: CDR1 KGHSH, CDR2 LQKENI. The CDR3 extends over 16 amino acids. This CDR3 is CASSPVTVQGNQPQHF. The CDR3 DNA reads TGTGCCAGCTCACCGGTCACGGTACAAGGAAATCAGCCCCAGCATTTT. The variable domain in full, completed from reference TRBV18 and TRBJ1-5, reads NAGVMQNPRHLVRRRGQEARLRCSPMKGHSHVYWYRQLPEEGLKFMVYLQKENIIDESGMPKERFSAEFPKEGPSILRIQQVVRGDSAAYFCASSPVTVQGNQPQHFGDGTRLSIL.

The chain has TRBV4-1 and TRBJ1-1; 8 nucleotides align to TRBD1. CDR3 size: 16 residues. CDR1 is MGHRA, CDR2 YSYEKL, per germline. Losses at the gene ends were 2 bases for V and 0 bases for J; bases not matched to a gene: 5. CDR3 residues: CASSQFSTGVNTEAFF. The CDR3 DNA reads as TGCGCCAGCAGCCAATTCTCGACAGGGGTGAACACTGAAGCTTTCTTT.

The rearrangement links TRBV19 to TRBJ2-7; 10 positions match TRBD1. Germline-derived CDR1 and CDR2 are LNHDA and SQIVND (reference sequence). The V and J ends lost 6 bases and 5 bases, in that order; junction bases with no gene match: 7. This CDR3 has 14 residues. CDR3 sequence reads: CASSRAGQGNEQYF. CDR3 DNA: TGTGCCAGTAGCCGCGCGGGACAGGGGAACGAGCAGTACTTC. Combining the CDR3 with reference TRBV19 and TRBJ2-7 gives the whole variable domain DGGITQSPKYLFRKEGQNVTLSCEQNLNHDAMYWYRQDPGQGLRLIYYSQIVNDFQKGDIAEGYSVSREKKESFPLTVTSAQKNPTAFYLCASSRAGQGNEQYFGPGTRLTVT.

J is TRBJ2-5 and V is TRBV5-1, with TRBD1 identical over 10 bases. The CDR3 extends over 16 amino acids. The germline gives CDR1 SGHRS, CDR2 YFSETQ. With 4 bases clipped from V and 1 base from J, the junction kept 7 bases outside the gene matches. The CDR3 sequence is CASSPFRDRGQETQYF. In nucleotides, the CDR3 is TGCGCCAGCAGCCCCTTCCGGGACAGGGGCCAAGAGACCCAGTACTTC.

The table lists this clone with a few counts. V gene TRBV5-1 combines with J gene TRBJ2-2; 13 nucleotides agree with TRBD2. With 2 bases clipped from V and 6 bases from J, the junction kept 7 bases outside the gene matches. The CDR3 spans 17 residues. In germline, CDR1 is SGHRS, CDR2 YFSETQ. The CDR3 is CASSFWTSGSSAGELFF. The DNA of the CDR3 is TGCGCCAGCAGCTTTTGGACTAGCGGGAGTTCTGCCGGGGAGCTGTTTTTT.

The table lists this clone with a count of one. The chain is built from TRBV9 and TRBJ2-1, with TRBD2 matching 8 bases. Germline V gene sequence: CDR1 SGDLS, CDR2 YYNGEE. The length of the CDR3 is 15 residues. V trimming: 5 bases; J trimming: 1 base; junction bases outside the gene matches: 5. CDR3 region: CASSKAGESYNEQFF. In nucleotides, the CDR3 is TGTGCCAGCAGTAAAGCGGGGGAATCCTACAATGAGCAGTTCTTC.

This chain joins TRBV4-3 and TRBJ1-1, with D possibly TRBD1 on 6 matching bases. The germline V gene encodes CDR1 LGHNA and CDR2 YSLEER. Trimming stripped 4 bases from V and 5 bases from J, with 11 bases between. This CDR3 spans 13 amino acids. CDR3 sequence reads: CASSRERGTEAFF. Written as DNA, the CDR3 is TGCGCCAGCAGCCGCGAGAGGGGGACTGAAGCTTTCTTT.

V is TRBV7-8 and J is TRBJ2-7; D tentatively fits TRBD1 or TRBD2 (5 bases each). There are 12 residues in the CDR3. Germline loops: CDR1 SGHVS, CDR2 FQNEAQ. V dropped 5 bases and J dropped 5 bases, with 10 bases sitting between them. The CDR3 DNA reads TGTGCCAGCAGCGAGGGCAGGGACGAGCAGTACTTC. Translated: CASSEGRDEQYF.

The chain employs TRBV5-8 and TRBJ2-7; 13 nucleotides line up with TRBD2. This CDR3 contains 15 residues. Trimming took 4 bases from V and 3 from J; bases not matched to a gene: 4. Germline V gene data show CDR1 as SGHTS and CDR2 as YDEGEE. The DNA for the CDR3 is TGTGCCAGCAGCCGAGGACTAGCGGGAGTCTACGAGCAGTACTTC. It codes for CASSRGLAGVYEQYF.

This sequence joins TRBV21-1 and TRBJ2-2; TRBD2, as called in the table, went unchecked against the DNA. TRBV21-1 is designated a pseudogene. The CDR3 is 10 amino acids. CDR3: CANRRGELFF. CDR3 bases: TGTGCCAACAGGAGAGGGGAGCTGTTTTTT.

The J gene is TRBJ2-7, the V gene TRBV7-8, with TRBD1 matching 7 bases. CDR3 size: 14 residues. Germline assignment: CDR1 SGHVS and CDR2 FQNEAQ. Trimming cost V 4 bases and J 7 bases; bases outside gene matches: 10. As DNA, the CDR3 is TGTGCCAGCAGCTCACGACAGGGTTCGGGTGAGCAGTACTTC. It encodes CASSSRQGSGEQYF.

The V gene is TRBV10-3, the J gene TRBJ2-7; TRBD1 or TRBD2 may be the D gene (5 bases each). The CDR3 loop spans 13 amino acids. Germline-derived CDR1 and CDR2 are ENHRY and SYGVKD. V gave up 3 bases and J gave up 9 bases, with 15 bases separating them. Here the CDR3 reads CAISERGPAWQYF. The CDR3 nucleotides read TGTGCCATCAGTGAACGGGGCCCTGCGTGGCAGTACTTC.

This clone was counted a few times. This chain uses TRBV5-1 with TRBJ2-7; 8 bases match TRBD2. The CDR3 runs to 14 residues. With V trimmed by 0 bases and J by 5 bases, 4 bases remained unmatched. Germline CDR1 reads SGHRS; CDR2 reads YFSETQ. CDR3 residues: CASSLAGGVDEQYF. The CDR3 DNA follows: TGCGCCAGCAGCTTGGCGGGAGGGGTAGACGAGCAGTACTTC.

In this sample, this clone turned up once. The genes are TRBV4-2 and TRBJ2-7; 10 bases line up with TRBD2. V lost 0 bases to trimming and J lost 4 bases; unmatched junction nucleotides: 3. Germline-derived CDR1 and CDR2 are LGHNA and YNFKEQ. This CDR3 has 15 amino acids. DNA for the CDR3: TGTGCCAGCAGCCAAGAGGCTAGCGGGAGATACGAGCAGTACTTC. The encoded protein is CASSQEASGRYEQYF.

The chain recombines TRBV7-9 with TRBJ2-3, with D possibly being TRBD1 (7 bases). The CDR3 extends over 19 amino acids. V lost 4 bases to trimming and J lost 7 bases, with 30 bases between them. Germline-derived CDR1 and CDR2 are SEHNR and FQNEAQ (reference sequence). CDR3 sequence: CASSSSSGEPQGTVNTQYF. DNA for the CDR3: TGTGCCAGCAGCTCGAGTAGCGGTGAACCTCAAGGGACAGTGAATACGCAGTATTTT.

This clone was seen only once. The rearrangement joins TRBV9 to TRBJ1-2; D is unclear. The CDR3 sequence is 15 residues long. V was pared by 0 bases and J by 2 bases, with 11 bases between. Germline loops: CDR1 SGDLS, CDR2 YYNGEE. Here the CDR3 reads CASSVGPGQNYGYTF. CDR3 nucleotides: TGTGCCAGCAGCGTAGGGCCAGGTCAGAACTATGGCTACACCTTC.

The V and J genes are TRBV28 and TRBJ2-2; 10 bases agree with TRBD2. Germline lookup yields CDR1 MDHEN and CDR2 SYDVKM. The ends lost 4 bases at V and 5 bases at J; junction bases unmatched: 7. This CDR3 has 16 residues. CDR3 sequence (DNA): TGTGCCAGCAGTTCCTTAGCGGGAGGTTATACCGGGGAGCTGTTTTTT. Protein product: CASSSLAGGYTGELFF.

This chain links TRBV5-4 with TRBJ1-4, with D possibly matching TRBD1 (5 bases). This CDR3 is 14 amino acids long. Germline V lookup: CDR1 SGHNT, CDR2 YYREEE (reference sequence). Between the trimmed V and J ends, which lost 4 bases and 8 bases, there was a span of 15 bases. The CDR3, as DNA: TGTGCCAGCAGCGTTCAGGGAGTAGGAGAAAAACTGTTTTTT. Encoded protein: CASSVQGVGEKLFF.

V usage is TRBV23-1 and J usage is TRBJ2-7, with 12 bases matching TRBD1. TRBV23-1 has ORF status, its function being uncertain. The V gene end was trimmed by 8 bases and the J gene end by 12 bases; junction bases not matched to a gene: 14. This CDR3 has 14 amino acids. The CDR3 protein is CASDRRPGQGAWYF. CDR3 bases: TGCGCCAGCGATCGACGACCGGGACAGGGGGCTTGGTACTTC.

The chain uses TRBV10-3 and TRBJ1-5; D is ambiguous. Looked up from germline, CDR1 is ENHRY and CDR2 is SYGVKD. The ends were cut back, 3 bases at V and 4 bases at J, with 16 bases in the middle. This CDR3 comprises 16 residues. The CDR3 DNA is TGTGCCATCAGTGACGGGGTGATGAGCCTGAATCAGCCCCAGCATTTT. This sequence encodes CAISDGVMSLNQPQHF.

As to this clone: The junction departs from germline at one end; a sequencing error may be responsible. The chain uses TRBV30 and TRBJ2-5; no clear D gene. The CDR3 is 13 amino acids. The germline CDR1 and CDR2 sequences are GTSNPN and SVGIG (reference sequence). This chain's CDR3 is CAWSVSHQETQYF. DNA of the CDR3: TGTGCCTGGAGTGTCTCACACCAGGAGACCCAGTACTTC. Drawing the rest from reference TRBV30 and TRBJ2-5, the complete variable domain is SQTIHQWPATLVQPVGSPLSLECTVEGTSNPNLYWYRQAAGRGLQLLFYSVGIGQISSEVPQNLSASRPQDRQFILSSKKLLLSDSGFYLCAWSVSHQETQYFGPGTRLLVL.

V usage is TRBV7-2 and J usage is TRBJ2-1; 9 bases match TRBD2. The CDR3 is made up of 14 amino acids. Germline V gene sequence: CDR1 SGHTA, CDR2 FQGNSA. Trimming at V came to 7 bases and at J to 6 bases, leaving 7 bases not matched to a gene. CDR3 residues: CASNILAGVNEQFF. The CDR3 DNA reads TGTGCCAGCAACATATTAGCGGGAGTCAATGAGCAGTTCTTC.

The chain employs TRBV6-6 and TRBJ2-3; 13 bases match TRBD2. This CDR3 region has 15 residues. Germline lookup yields CDR1 MNHNY and CDR2 SVGAGI (reference sequence). The ends lost 6 bases at V and 5 bases at J; junction bases unmatched: 5. The CDR3 reads CASRQLAGGRDTQYF. CDR3 bases: TGTGCCAGCAGACAACTAGCGGGGGGGAGAGATACGCAGTATTTT.

The rearrangement uses TRBV9 and TRBJ1-1; D gene unclear. Germline loops: CDR1 SGDLS, CDR2 YYNGEE. This CDR3 contains 15 residues. The V gene lost 0 bases and the J gene lost 5 bases, with 14 bases spanning the gap. CDR3: CASSVDLGSVTEAFF. The CDR3 nucleotides read TGTGCCAGCAGCGTAGATCTGGGATCGGTTACTGAAGCTTTCTTT.